This entry features one TCR beta chain sequence. A read error may be the cause here, since a much bigger clone is one base away. This record belongs to a study of molecular identifiers for immune sequencing clone quantification. Sorting was used to obtain naive CD8 T cells (CD8+CD4-CCR7+CD45RA+). MiXCR was run by TCRdb on the PCR reads, yielding one entry per CDR3 protein. The table lists under 800,000 distinct CDR3 sequences, 25% of them singletons. The material sequenced was naive CD8+ T cells from blood, with Jurkat cell RNA spiked in. Subset described: FACS-sorted CD8+CD4-CCR7+CD45RA+ naive T cells. The sequence was collected from a human donor in good health. Some libraries in this study had Jurkat cell RNA spiked in.

The CDR3 loop is CSARELVSGNTIYF. The CDR3 DNA reads as TGCAGTGCTAGAGAATTAGTGTCTGGAAACACCATATATTTT. The chain employs TRBV20-1 and TRBJ1-3; D gene uncertain. The germline V gene has CDR1 DFQATT and CDR2 SNEGSKA (reference sequence). Between the trimmed V and J ends, which lost 0 bases and 1 base, there was a span of 7 bases. CDR3 length equals 14 residues.